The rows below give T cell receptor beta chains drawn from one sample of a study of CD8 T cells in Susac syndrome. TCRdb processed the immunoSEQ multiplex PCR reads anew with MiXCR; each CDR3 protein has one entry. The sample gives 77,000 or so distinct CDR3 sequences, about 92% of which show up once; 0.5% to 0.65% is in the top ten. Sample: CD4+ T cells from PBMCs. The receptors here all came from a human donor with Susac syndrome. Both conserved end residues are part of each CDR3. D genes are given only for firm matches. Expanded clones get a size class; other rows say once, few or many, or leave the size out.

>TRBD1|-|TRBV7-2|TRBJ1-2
CASSLAGTAHGYTF
TGTGCCAGCAGCTTAGCGGGGACAGCCCATGGCTACACCTTC
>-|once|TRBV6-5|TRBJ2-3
CASWDISPSDTQYF
TGTGCCAGCTGGGACATATCTCCCTCGGATACGCAGTATTTT
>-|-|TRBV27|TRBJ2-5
CASSPRRGKVSETQYF
TGTGCCAGCAGTCCCCGTAGAGGGAAGGTATCGGAGACCCAGTACTTC
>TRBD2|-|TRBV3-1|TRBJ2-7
CASSQLAGGGEQYF
TGTGCCAGCAGCCAACTGGCGGGGGGAGGTGAGCAGTACTTC
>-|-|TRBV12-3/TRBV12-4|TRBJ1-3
CASSPAGGSGNTIYF
TGTGCCAGCAGTCCCGCCGGTGGGTCTGGAAACACCATATATTTT
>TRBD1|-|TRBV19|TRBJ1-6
CASSNPMDRGSTYNSPLHF
TGTGCCAGTAGTAACCCCATGGACAGGGGGAGTACCTATAATTCACCCCTCCACTTT
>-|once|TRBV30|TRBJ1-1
CAWRWDVTEAFF
TGTGCCTGGAGATGGGACGTCACTGAAGCTTTCTTT
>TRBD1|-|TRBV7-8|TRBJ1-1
CASSLGRTGGASFVEAFF
TGTGCCAGCAGCTTAGGGAGGACAGGGGGCGCCTCTTTCGTTGAAGCTTTCTTT
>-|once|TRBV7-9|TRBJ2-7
CASSTAEGKGSYEQYF
TGTGCCAGCAGCACCGCGGAGGGGAAGGGGTCATACGAGCAGTACTTC
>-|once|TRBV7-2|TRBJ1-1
CASSLDFSRADKAFF
TGTGCCAGCAGCTTAGACTTCTCCCGAGCAGACAAAGCTTTCTTT
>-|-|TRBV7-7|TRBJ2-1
CASSAGLVNEQFF
TGTGCTAGCAGCGCGGGACTGGTCAATGAGCAGTTCTTC
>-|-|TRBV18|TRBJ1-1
CASSPLYRLGGYTEAFF
TGTGCCAGCTCACCACTTTACCGCCTTGGGGGCTACACTGAAGCTTTCTTT
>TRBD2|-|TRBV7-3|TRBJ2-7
CASSSLAGYEQYF
TGTGCCAGCAGTTCACTAGCGGGCTACGAGCAGTACTTC
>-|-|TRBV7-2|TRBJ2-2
CASSLYYPGAQNTGELFF
TGTGCCAGCAGCTTATATTACCCAGGAGCCCAGAACACCGGGGAGCTGTTTTTT
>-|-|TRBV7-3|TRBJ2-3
CASARGISTDTQYF
TGTGCCTCCGCCCGAGGGATTTCCACAGATACGCAGTATTTT
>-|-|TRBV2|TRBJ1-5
CASSFGTNQPQHF
TGTGCCAGCAGCTTCGGGACCAATCAGCCCCAGCATTTT
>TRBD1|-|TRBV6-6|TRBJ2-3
CASARRQGTDTQYF
TGTGCCAGTGCGAGGAGACAGGGGACAGATACGCAGTATTTT
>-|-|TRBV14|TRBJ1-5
CASSQGGLGNQPQHF
TGTGCCAGCAGCCAAGGGGGTTTGGGCAATCAGCCCCAGCATTTT
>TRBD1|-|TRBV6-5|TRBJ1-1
CASSYSDRNWRNTEALF
TGTGCCAGCAGTTACTCGGACAGGAACTGGAGGAACACTGAAGCTCTCTTT
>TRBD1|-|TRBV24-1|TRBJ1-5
CATSDSREGAGNQPQHF
TGTGCCACCAGTGATTCCCGGGAGGGGGCTGGCAATCAGCCCCAGCATTTT
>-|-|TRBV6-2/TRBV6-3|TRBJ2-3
CASSYSGIDTQYF
TGTGCCAGCAGTTACTCAGGGATAGATACGCAGTATTTT
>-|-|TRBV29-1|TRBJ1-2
CSVDSGGYGYTF
TGCAGCGTTGATTCGGGGGGCTATGGCTACACCTTC
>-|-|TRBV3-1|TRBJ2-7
CASSQQGQSYEQYF
TGTGCCAGCAGCCAACAGGGGCAGTCCTACGAGCAGTACTTC
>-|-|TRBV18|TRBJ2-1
CASSPPGRVNEQFF
TGTGCCAGCTCACCACCGGGAAGGGTCAATGAGCAGTTCTTC
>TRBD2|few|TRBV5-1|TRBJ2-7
CASSPRTSGTGEQYF
TGCGCCAGCAGCCCCCGGACTAGCGGTACTGGGGAGCAGTACTTC
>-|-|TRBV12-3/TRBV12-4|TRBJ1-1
CASSRTVGGLMNTEAFF
TGTGCCAGCAGTCGTACAGTTGGGGGGCTCATGAACACTGAAGCTTTCTTT
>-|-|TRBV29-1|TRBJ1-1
CSVDWGLNTEAFF
TGCAGCGTTGATTGGGGTTTGAACACTGAAGCTTTCTTT
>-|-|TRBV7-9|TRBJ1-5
CASSKQVGQPQHF
TGTGCCAGCAGCAAACAGGTTGGGCAGCCCCAGCATTTT
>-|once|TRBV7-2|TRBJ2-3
CASSLLGLMATTDTQYF
TGTGCCAGCAGCTTACTTGGACTCATGGCAACTACAGATACGCAGTATTTT
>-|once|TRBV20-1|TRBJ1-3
CSAARGSSGNTIYF
TGCAGTGCTGCGAGAGGTTCCTCTGGAAACACCATATATTTT
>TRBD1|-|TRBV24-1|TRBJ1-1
CATRATGGFNTEAFF
TGTGCCACCAGGGCCACAGGGGGCTTCAACACTGAAGCTTTCTTT
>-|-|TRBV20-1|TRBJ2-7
CSASAGEGTYEQYF
TGCAGTGCTAGTGCAGGGGAGGGGACCTACGAGCAGTACTTC
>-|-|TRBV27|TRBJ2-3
CASSPSHTDTQYF
TGTGCCAGCAGTCCCTCCCACACAGATACGCAGTATTTT
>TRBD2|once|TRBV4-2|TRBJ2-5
CASSQDVGTSERAWETQYF
TGTGCCAGCAGCCAAGATGTGGGGACTAGCGAGAGGGCCTGGGAGACCCAGTACTTC
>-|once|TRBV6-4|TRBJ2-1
CASSDLREQFF
TGTGCCAGCAGTGACCTAAGGGAGCAGTTCTTC
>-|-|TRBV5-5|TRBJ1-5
CASSLEGWGNQPQHF
TGTGCCAGCAGCTTGGAGGGTTGGGGCAATCAGCCCCAGCATTTT
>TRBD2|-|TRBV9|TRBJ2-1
CASSLGTSGRRKLYNEQFF
TGTGCCAGCAGCCTTGGGACTAGCGGGAGGAGAAAACTCTACAATGAGCAGTTCTTC
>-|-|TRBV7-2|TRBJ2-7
CASSLGGLGSSYEQYF
TGTGCCAGCAGCTTAGGAGGGCTCGGAAGCTCCTACGAGCAGTACTTC